The source of this TCR beta chain is a study of beta chain features in type 1 diabetes. Study background: Healthy donors and patients had similar age, gender and cell yields.

CDR1 is MNHNY, CDR2 SVGAGI, per germline (reference sequence). V was cut by 5 bases and J by 8 bases, with 15 bases left in between. This CDR3 has 13 residues. Only one heparinised blood draw was taken per donor, and its volume averaged about 120 mL. The study, taken as a whole, reports: Naive, central memory and regulatory TCRB repertoires appeared more similar among patients than healthy donors. The study found moderately but significantly shorter TCRB CDR3s in all four CD4+ subsets of Type 1 diabetes patients.

Expressed TCRB transcripts were sequenced, since all the RNA that had been isolated was reverse transcribed. Profiled with immunoSEQ multiplex PCR; TCRdb holds only in-frame clones, not every one. The data hold roughly 290,000 clones, with over 12% observed a single time. This clone was picked up a small number of times. The antigen remains unidentified. The specimen sequenced was naive CD4+ T cells from blood. The clonotype comes from a man between 18 and 29 years old with type 1 diabetes. The V and J genes are TRBV6-6 and TRBJ1-2; D gene unclear. The chain's CDR3 is CASSNTPTRGYTF. CDR3 DNA sequence: TGTGCCAGCAGTAACACCCCCACCAGAGGCTACACCTTC.